A single sample is the source of the 8 T cell receptor beta chains below, sequenced in a study of blood T cell repertoires in COVID-19. Method: immunoSEQ multiplex PCR; TCRdb's copy keeps in-frame clones and lacks some. Found here are 200,000 or so clones, approximately 84% of them singletons; the top ten hold about 1.8%. Sequencing was carried out using PBMCs or T cells enriched from blood (not recorded which). These receptors were collected from a man aged 55 to 70 who had recovered from COVID-19.

V gene TRBV7-9 combines with J gene TRBJ1-2; D is unclear. CDR3 size: 15 residues. Germline V gene lookup returns CDR1 SEHNR and CDR2 FQNEAQ (reference sequence). Trimming took off 0 bases at V and 5 bases at J, with 13 bases between the two ends. The CDR3: CASSLAPGSLYGYTF. As DNA, the CDR3 is TGTGCCAGCAGCTTAGCCCCGGGGTCCCTGTATGGCTACACCTTC. The full variable domain, its missing parts supplied by reference TRBV7-9 and TRBJ1-2, is DTGVSQNPRHKITKRGQNVTFRCDPISEHNRLYWYRQTLGQGPEFLTYFQNEAQLEKSRLLSDRFSAERPKGSFSTLEIQRTEQGDSAMYLCASSLAPGSLYGYTFGSGTRLTVV.

The chain carries TRBV12-3 or TRBV12-4 and TRBJ1-1; the D is unclear. This CDR3 has 13 amino acids. With 6 bases removed from V and 1 base from J, the gap between germline ends came to 9 bases. The CDR3 DNA is TGTGCCAGCAGCAAACGGAGGAACACTGAAGCTTTCTTT. Translation gives CASSKRRNTEAFF.

The V and J genes are TRBV10-2 and TRBJ2-7; D gene uncertain. V lost 3 bases and J 1 base, leaving 10 bases between the germline ends. CDR1 is WSHSY and CDR2 is SAAADI in the germline V gene. CDR3 length: 14 amino acids. CDR3 sequence (DNA): TGCGCCAGCAGTGAAGAAGGCGGATCCTACGAGCAGTACTTC. This encodes CASSEEGGSYEQYF.

This chain uses TRBV6-2 or TRBV6-3 with TRBJ1-4; 7 bases map to TRBD1. The CDR3 runs to 13 residues. Germline V gene lookup returns CDR1 MNHEY and CDR2 SVGEGT. V gave up 2 bases and J gave up 7 bases; unmatched junction bases: 1. In nucleotides, the CDR3 is TGTGCCAGCAGTTACGGGACAGTTGAAAAACTGTTTTTT. Encoded protein: CASSYGTVEKLFF.

This chain links TRBV7-2 with TRBJ2-7; D may be TRBD1 (6 bases). Germline V gene data show CDR1 as SGHTA and CDR2 as FQGNSA. Trimming cost V 1 base and J 4 bases, with 14 bases left between them. The CDR3 loop spans 15 amino acids. The CDR3 reads CASSLVGQPFYEQYF. CDR3 nucleotide sequence: TGTGCCAGCAGCTTAGTTGGACAGCCATTTTACGAGCAGTACTTC.

This clone appeared a single time. The J gene is TRBJ2-2, the V gene TRBV15, with TRBD2 as a possible D gene (7 bases). From germline, CDR1 is LNHNV and CDR2 YYDKDF (reference sequence). Trimming pared 1 base from V and 3 bases from J, leaving 12 bases between. This CDR3 spans 16 amino acids. The CDR3 DNA is TGTGCCACCAGCAGAGGAGGGGGGGCTTACACCGGGGAGCTGTTTTTT. Its protein product is CATSRGGGAYTGELFF.

The chain carries TRBV7-2 and TRBJ2-7; 10 bases map to TRBD2. V was clipped by 1 base and J by 0 bases; unmatched bases: 9. The CDR3 is 18 residues long. CDR1 and CDR2 from the germline V gene are SGHTA and FQGNSA. The CDR3 DNA reads as TGTGCCAGCAGCTTAGTGGCTAGCGGGGGCCCAAGCTCCTACGAGCAGTACTTC. It encodes CASSLVASGGPSSYEQYF.

The rearrangement uses TRBV19 and TRBJ2-2, with TRBD1 identical over 7 bases. Per germline, CDR1 LNHDA and CDR2 SQIVND (reference sequence). The CDR3 sequence is 15 residues long. The V segment lost 7 bases and the J segment 1 base; nucleotides outside the gene matches: 6. The CDR3 DNA sequence: TGTGCCAGTACCCCTAGGACAGGGAACACCGGGGAGCTGTTTTTT. The encoded protein is CASTPRTGNTGELFF.